Below are 21 T cell receptor beta chains sequenced from a single sample in a study of blood T cell repertoires in COVID-19. Repertoires were generated with immunoSEQ multiplex PCR, while TCRdb's copy carries only in-frame clones and drops some. The data show fewer than 110,000 clones, with approximately 88% seen just once and 12% held by the top ten. Sample: peripheral blood. The source is a human donor in a cohort sampled during active COVID-19.

DNA for the CDR3: TGTGCCACCAGCAGAGATAAGGGACTAGGGGAGACCCAGTACTTC. Translating gives CATSRDKGLGETQYF. The chain has TRBV15 and TRBJ2-5; 8 bases agree with TRBD2. This CDR3 has 15 amino acids. V dropped 0 bases and J dropped 5; count of bases not matched to a gene: 5. Looked up from germline, CDR1 is LNHNV and CDR2 is YYDKDF (reference sequence).

The chain carries TRBV25-1 and TRBJ1-2; D is ambiguous. Trimming cost V 3 bases and J 2 bases, with 10 bases left between them. Germline V gene sequence: CDR1 MGHDK, CDR2 SYGVNS. The CDR3 runs to 14 residues. The CDR3 DNA sequence: TGTGCCAGCAGTGATTTGGCGGGCAACTATGGCTACACCTTC. Translation: CASSDLAGNYGYTF.

The gene calls are TRBV5-4 and TRBJ2-6; D possibly corresponds to TRBD1 (7 bases). The CDR3 runs 17 residues. The V end was cut by 3 bases, the J end by 0 bases, with 13 bases between. Germline CDR1 reads SGHNT; CDR2 reads YYREEE (reference sequence). The CDR3 sequence: CASSWGDSASGANVLTF. CDR3 coding DNA: TGTGCCAGCAGCTGGGGGGACAGCGCCTCTGGGGCCAACGTCCTGACTTTC.

The rearrangement joins TRBV19 to TRBJ2-3, with TRBD2 matching over 8 bases. The CDR3 sequence is 15 residues long. Germline V lookup: CDR1 LNHDA, CDR2 SQIVND (reference sequence). The junction had 8 bases not matched to a gene; V was cut back by 5 bases and J by 4 bases. The CDR3 loop is CASSVGLVSSDTQYF. CDR3 DNA: TGTGCCAGTAGTGTGGGACTAGTGTCATCAGATACGCAGTATTTT.

The rearrangement uses TRBV7-9 and TRBJ2-5; TRBD2 is a possible D gene (6 bases). Trimming pared 7 bases from V and 2 bases from J, leaving 17 bases between. The length of the CDR3 is 15 residues. Germline CDR1 is SEHNR and CDR2 is FQNEAQ (reference sequence). The CDR3 region is CASTKTRRGQETQYF. The DNA for the CDR3 is TGTGCCAGCACCAAGACGCGTCGGGGGCAAGAGACCCAGTACTTC.

The chain carries TRBV11-3 and TRBJ2-1; 11 bases match TRBD2. V lost 0 bases to trimming and J lost 7 bases; unmatched junction nucleotides: 5. The germline gives CDR1 SGHNT, CDR2 YENEEA. The CDR3 is 16 residues long. CDR3 sequence: CASSLESASGGNEQFF. The CDR3, as DNA: TGTGCCAGCAGCTTAGAATCGGCTAGCGGGGGGAATGAGCAGTTCTTC.

The V call is TRBV7-2, the J call TRBJ2-3, with 9 bases matching TRBD1. The germline gives CDR1 SGHTA, CDR2 FQGNSA. The V gene end was trimmed by 5 bases and the J gene end by 2 bases; junction bases not matched to a gene: 2. CDR3 length: 14 amino acids. The CDR3, as DNA: TGTGCCAGCAGCCGGGACAGGGCCACAGATACGCAGTATTTT. Its translation: CASSRDRATDTQYF.

The V call is TRBV7-3, the J call TRBJ1-1; tentative D call: TRBD1 (5 bases). The CDR3 covers 14 residues. V lost 1 base to trimming and J lost 5 bases, with 11 bases between them. Germline CDR1 and CDR2: SGHTA and FQGTGA. The CDR3 protein is CASSLNGGGTEAFF. The CDR3 DNA reads TGTGCCAGCAGCTTAAACGGGGGTGGGACTGAAGCTTTCTTT.

V is TRBV5-5 and J is TRBJ2-2, with D possibly TRBD1 on 5 matching bases. CDR1 is SGHKS and CDR2 is YYEKEE in the germline V gene (reference sequence). The ends were cut back, 4 bases at V and 4 bases at J, with 8 bases in the middle. The CDR3 is made up of 13 amino acids. CDR3 protein: CASSPRVTGELFF. The CDR3 region has the DNA TGTGCCAGCAGCCCCAGGGTCACCGGGGAGCTGTTTTTT.

The chain carries TRBV5-1 and TRBJ1-4; D not resolved. V was clipped by 4 bases and J by 3 bases, with 13 bases between them. The CDR3 length is 15 residues. Germline V gene data show CDR1 as SGHRS and CDR2 as YFSETQ. CDR3 amino acids: CASSPGGLANEKLFF. CDR3 in DNA: TGCGCCAGCAGCCCCGGTGGGCTGGCTAATGAAAAACTGTTTTTT.

In DNA form, the CDR3 reads TGCAGTGCACCAGAGGATGAAAAACTGTTTTTT. Its translation is CSAPEDEKLFF. This chain joins TRBV20-1 and TRBJ1-4; D is unresolved. From germline, CDR1 is DFQATT and CDR2 SNEGSKA (reference sequence). V was trimmed by 6 bases and J by 6 bases, leaving 8 bases between them. The CDR3 has 11 residues.

V and J are TRBV3-1 (or the pseudogene TRBV3-2) and TRBJ2-2; TRBD1 is a possible D gene (5 bases). The germline gives CDR1 LGHDT, CDR2 YNNKEL (reference sequence). V was shortened by 4 bases and J by 6 bases, with 12 bases between the two germline ends. The CDR3 loop spans 14 amino acids. CDR3 loop: CASSPGRVAGELFF. In DNA form, the CDR3 reads TGTGCCAGCAGCCCAGGCAGGGTGGCCGGGGAGCTGTTTTTT.

The chain employs TRBV9 and TRBJ1-1; D might be TRBD1 (6 bases). Trimming removed 4 bases from V and 1 base from J, with 14 bases in between. The CDR3 runs to 15 residues. The germline gives CDR1 SGDLS, CDR2 YYNGEE. CDR3 in DNA: TGTGCCAGCAGCACCCTCAAAGGGGGGAACACTGAAGCTTTCTTT. Encoded protein: CASSTLKGGNTEAFF.

Written as DNA, the CDR3 is TGTGCCAGCTCACCCGGACAGAGCAATCAGCCCCAGCATTTT. Protein: CASSPGQSNQPQHF. The gene calls are TRBV18 and TRBJ1-5; possible D gene TRBD1, 6 bases. Trimming left V 3 bases short and J 1 base short, with 7 bases between. The CDR3 loop spans 14 amino acids. In germline, CDR1 is KGHSH, CDR2 LQKENI.

CDR3 sequence: CASSLPGQGKNEQYF. CDR3 nucleotide sequence: TGTGCCAGCAGCCTACCCGGACAGGGGAAAAACGAGCAGTACTTC. The V and J genes are TRBV7-9 and TRBJ2-7; TRBD1 matches at 9 bases. This CDR3 has 15 residues. Germline CDR1 and CDR2: SEHNR and FQNEAQ (reference sequence). Unmatched junction bases numbered 10, after V lost 5 bases and J lost 5 bases.

This chain joins TRBV4-1 and TRBJ1-5, with no clear D. Germline V gene sequence: CDR1 MGHRA, CDR2 YSYEKL. The CDR3 totals 18 residues. Between the trimmed V and J ends, which lost 1 base and 1 base, there was a span of 17 bases. The CDR3 loop is CASSQVPGGTWSNQPQHF. The DNA for the CDR3 is TGCGCCAGCAGCCAAGTTCCAGGAGGAACGTGGAGCAATCAGCCCCAGCATTTT.

The rearrangement joins TRBV7-2 to TRBJ2-1, with 8 bases lining up with TRBD2. This CDR3 contains 17 residues. The germline CDR1 and CDR2 sequences are SGHTA and FQGNSA. The V and J ends lost 2 bases and 6 bases, in that order; junction bases with no gene match: 12. The CDR3 sequence: CASSLWIAGSNSNEQFF. The CDR3 nucleotides are TGTGCCAGCAGCTTATGGATAGCGGGGAGTAATAGCAATGAGCAGTTCTTC.

V and J are TRBV18 and TRBJ1-4; D gene uncertain. Germline CDR1 reads KGHSH; CDR2 reads LQKENI. Trimming stripped 3 bases from V and 8 bases from J, with 10 bases between. The CDR3 extends over 13 amino acids. In nucleotides, the CDR3 is TGTGCCAGCTCACCCTTTGCCGGGGAAAAACTGTTTTTT. Protein product: CASSPFAGEKLFF.

The chain couples TRBV2 to TRBJ1-1; D not certain. The germline V gene has CDR1 SNHLY and CDR2 FYNNEI. CDR3 length equals 13 residues. V shed 5 bases and J shed 4 bases, with 11 bases lying between them. The CDR3: CASSFAGSTEAFF. CDR3 in DNA: TGTGCCAGCAGTTTCGCCGGGAGCACTGAAGCTTTCTTT. The variable domain in full, with the rest retrieved from reference TRBV2 and TRBJ1-1, is EPEVTQTPSHQVTQMGQEVILRCVPISNHLYFYWYRQILGQKVEFLVSFYNNEISEKSEIFDDQFSVERPDGSNFTLKIRSTKLEDSAMYFCASSFAGSTEAFFGQGTRLTVV.

The chain recombines TRBV10-1 with TRBJ2-1; 13 bases agree with TRBD2. The CDR3 contains 15 residues. Germline V gene lookup returns CDR1 WNHNN and CDR2 SYGVQD (reference sequence). Unmatched junction bases numbered 9, after V lost 3 bases and J lost 13 bases. The CDR3 loop reads CASSEGTSGGAKQFF. In DNA form, the CDR3 reads TGCGCCAGCAGTGAAGGCACTAGCGGGGGGGCAAAACAGTTCTTC.

The chain couples TRBV7-9 to TRBJ1-2; 8 bases align to TRBD1. With V trimmed by 3 bases and J by 8 bases, 14 bases remained unmatched. The CDR3 spans 16 residues. Per the germline V gene, CDR1 is SEHNR and CDR2 is FQNEAQ (reference sequence). CDR3 nucleotides: TGTGCCAGCAGCTTTCAGGGGGCGCGACAGGTTGAAGGCTACACCTTC. This sequence encodes CASSFQGARQVEGYTF.